This T cell receptor beta chain was recorded in a study of beta chain features in type 1 diabetes. Whole-study results and caveats: Compared with healthy donors, patients appeared to share more similar naive, central memory and regulatory TCRB repertoires. A moderate, significant TCRB CDR3 shortening appeared in type 1 diabetes across four CD4+ subsets.

After removal of 7 bases from V and 1 base from J, the junction contained 5 bases not matched to a gene. This CDR3 is built from 14 residues. Germline-derived CDR1 and CDR2 are SNHLY and FYNNEI. Notes on this clone: Its matching antigen is unknown.

As every portion of the isolated RNA was reverse transcribed, the sequencing read expressed TCRB transcripts. TCRdb's table, derived via immunoSEQ multiplex PCR, lists solely in-frame clones and lacks some. The table lists about 340,000 clones, approximately 9.7% of them singletons, with roughly 1% in the top ten. This clonotype was obtained from a man younger than 45 with type 1 diabetes. The rearrangement links TRBV2 to TRBJ2-5; 8 bases map to TRBD2. Sequenced material: central memory CD4+ T cells from blood. For the CDR3, the DNA is TGTGCCAGCACCCGTGGACTAGCCCAAGAGACCCAGTACTTC. This gives the protein CASTRGLAQETQYF. Full variable domain (missing parts from reference TRBV2 and TRBJ2-5): EPEVTQTPSHQVTQMGQEVILRCVPISNHLYFYWYRQILGQKVEFLVSFYNNEISEKSEIFDDQFSVERPDGSNFTLKIRSTKLEDSAMYFCASTRGLAQETQYFGPGTRLLVL.